These T cell receptor beta chains were read from a single sample in a study of T cells after yellow fever vaccination. One entry per CDR3 protein results from TCRdb running MiXCR on the 5' RACE reads. The sample comprises some 260,000 distinct CDR3 sequences, around 5.3% of which are singletons, and about 3.5% rests with the top ten. The sequencing used CD4+ T cells sorted from PBMCs, collected on the day of the yellow fever booster vaccination. The source of these receptors is a man between 18 and 29 years old who received the YFV17D yellow fever vaccine. Both conserved end residues are part of each CDR3. Each record gives: V gene, clone size, J gene, D gene, CDR3 protein, CDR3 DNA. D genes are given only for firm matches. Clone size appears in some rows only: once, few, many, or a class for an expanded clone.

>TRBV20-1|NA|TRBJ1-4|NA
CSAPEGGQTTNEKLFF
TGCAGTGCTCCAGAGGGTGGACAGACTACTAATGAAAAACTGTTTTTT
>TRBV6-6|few|TRBJ2-2|NA
CASRRRGVGTGELFF
TGTGCCAGCAGGCGCAGGGGGGTGGGAACCGGGGAGCTGTTTTTT
>TRBV12-3/TRBV12-4|many|TRBJ2-4|NA
CASSFQGFSFQYF
TGTGCCAGCAGTTTTCAGGGTTTTAGCTTTCAGTACTTC
>TRBV24-1|many|TRBJ2-3|TRBD1
CATSMSGQGHSTDTQYF
TGTGCCACCAGCATGTCGGGACAGGGACACAGCACAGATACGCAGTATTTT
>TRBV7-2|NA|TRBJ2-1|TRBD2
CASSTGLAGYNEQFF
TGTGCCAGCAGCACCGGACTAGCGGGTTACAATGAGCAGTTCTTC
>TRBV10-3|NA|TRBJ2-5|NA
CAISRATLQETQYF
TGTGCCATCAGCAGGGCGACCCTACAAGAGACCCAGTACTTC
>TRBV6-1|NA|TRBJ2-1|NA
CASSAQGGEQFF
TGTGCCAGCAGTGCACAGGGTGGTGAGCAGTTCTTC
>TRBV4-2|many|TRBJ2-2|NA
CASSQGTVTGELFF
TGTGCCAGCAGCCAGGGGACCGTCACCGGGGAGCTGTTTTTT
>TRBV20-1|many|TRBJ2-1|NA
CSAYTGENNEQFF
TGCAGTGCCTACACGGGGGAGAACAATGAGCAGTTCTTC
>TRBV6-1|NA|TRBJ1-2|NA
CASSEARNYGYTF
TGTGCCAGCAGTGAAGCCCGAAACTATGGCTACACCTTC